This T cell receptor beta chain was found in a study of T cell changes during pregnancy in multiple sclerosis. This clone has just one count. Generated by immunoSEQ multiplex PCR, the TCRdb table keeps only in-frame clones and is missing some. The sample has around 68,000 clones, around 91% seen once. V dropped 4 bases and J dropped 12 bases, with 16 bases sitting between them. CDR3 length: 13 residues. Germline CDR1 reads SGHTA; CDR2 reads FQGNSA. The chain combines TRBV7-2 with TRBJ2-1, with D unclear. This sequence originates from a female donor in good health, enrolled as a control in a pregnancy study. The material was peripheral blood, obtained after pregnancy. The CDR3 DNA is TGTGCCAGCAGCTCGTCCCATCAGTCCCCGCAGTTCTTC. This gives the protein CASSSSHQSPQFF. Looking up the rest from reference TRBV7-2 and TRBJ2-1 gives the full variable domain: GAGVSQSPSNKVTEKGKDVELRCDPISGHTALYWYRQSLGQGLEFLIYFQGNSAPDKSGLPSDRFSAERTGGSVSTLTIQRTQQEDSAVYLCASSSSHQSPQFFGPGTRLTVL.